Shown below are 21 T cell receptor beta chains from a single sample sequenced in a study of PD-1 blockade in classical Hodgkin lymphoma. Clones were read by immunoSEQ multiplex PCR, and TCRdb kept only the in-frame ones, dropping some. The table lists tens of thousands of clones, around 86% of them singletons. Each patient experienced a relapse that followed autologous stem cell transplantation, and brentuximab vedotin exposure varied. Sequencing used peripheral blood mononuclear cells (PBMCs), obtained at baseline. The source of these receptors is a human donor with classical Hodgkin lymphoma.

The CDR3 bases are TGTGCCATCACGAGCGGAGGAGGCACAGATACGCAGTATTTT. This gives the protein CAITSGGGTDTQYF. This chain joins TRBV10-3 and TRBJ2-3; a weak D match, TRBD2 (5 bases). V was pared by 7 bases and J by 1 base, with 12 bases between. Germline V lookup: CDR1 ENHRY, CDR2 SYGVKD. This CDR3 region has 14 residues.

Remarks on this clone: The DNA is omitted, as the CDR3 cannot be located on it reliably, and the CDR3 follows TCRdb's listing. The chain has TRBV4-2 and TRBJ1-2; the listed D gene, TRBD1, was not tested against the DNA. The germline V gene has CDR1 LGHNA and CDR2 YNFKEQ. The CDR3 has 21 amino acids, counting both end residues. CDR3: CASSQEVGTGILGGDMAKRTF.

This chain links TRBV7-2 with TRBJ2-1, with TRBD2 matching 9 bases. This CDR3 region has 16 residues. The germline V gene has CDR1 SGHTA and CDR2 FQGNSA. Trimming at V came to 5 bases and at J to 5 bases, leaving 10 bases not matched to a gene. CDR3 residues: CASSPRRSSGDNEQFF. CDR3 nucleotide sequence: TGTGCCAGCAGCCCAAGGAGGTCTAGCGGGGACAATGAGCAGTTCTTC.

The chain joins TRBV25-1 to TRBJ1-1; no firm D call. Trimming took 5 bases from V and 5 from J, leaving 9 bases between them. CDR3 size: 12 residues. Per germline, CDR1 MGHDK and CDR2 SYGVNS. The CDR3 is CASSHGGTEAFF. CDR3 bases: TGTGCCAGCAGTCACGGAGGGACTGAAGCTTTCTTT.

The V gene is TRBV6-5, the J gene TRBJ2-7, with no clear D. The CDR3 runs 14 residues. V lost 4 bases, J lost 0 bases, and 10 bases lay in between. Germline V CDR1 and CDR2: MNHEY, SVGAGI. In nucleotides, the CDR3 is TGTGCCAGCAGTTCACCAGGTTCCTCCTACGAGCAGTACTTC. Its protein product is CASSSPGSSYEQYF.

This clone was observed a single time. This sequence joins TRBV7-9 and TRBJ2-3; TRBD2 is a possible D gene (7 bases). The CDR3 is made up of 16 amino acids. Trimming removed 5 bases at V and 0 bases at J, with 15 bases between. Per germline, CDR1 SEHNR and CDR2 FQNEAQ (reference sequence). The CDR3 bases are TGTGCCAGCAGCCTCGACGGGGGGCTGAGCACAGATACGCAGTATTTT. This translates into CASSLDGGLSTDTQYF.

The rearrangement uses TRBV2 and TRBJ2-1; D gene unclear. The V and J ends lost 10 bases and 3 bases respectively, with 19 bases between them. CDR1 is SNHLY and CDR2 is FYNNEI in the germline V gene. The CDR3 is 15 residues long. CDR3 nucleotides: TGTGCCATCGGCAGCGCCGCCCTAAGCTACAATGAGCAGTTCTTC. Translated, it gives CAIGSAALSYNEQFF.

V usage is TRBV5-1 and J usage is TRBJ1-3; no firm D call. The CDR3 runs 15 residues. The germline V gene encodes CDR1 SGHRS and CDR2 YFSETQ. V lost 0 bases and J 4 bases, leaving 11 bases between the germline ends. CDR3 amino acids: CASSLGGAEGNTIYF. As DNA, the CDR3 is TGCGCCAGCAGCTTGGGAGGCGCGGAAGGAAACACCATATATTTT.

The V call is TRBV19, the J call TRBJ1-2; the D gene is possibly TRBD1 (5 bases). Trimming took off 2 bases at V and 8 bases at J, with 15 bases between the two ends. The CDR3 length is 14 residues. In germline, CDR1 is LNHDA, CDR2 SQIVND (reference sequence). CDR3 amino acids: CASSIRAGTDGYTF. DNA of the CDR3: TGTGCCAGTAGTATAAGAGCAGGGACCGACGGCTACACCTTC.

The gene calls are TRBV5-1 and TRBJ2-3, with 7 bases identical to TRBD2. Trimming took 4 bases from V and 3 from J; bases not matched to a gene: 5. The CDR3 extends over 14 amino acids. From germline, CDR1 is SGHRS and CDR2 YFSETQ. The CDR3 DNA reads TGCGCCAGCAGCCAAGCGGGGACTACAGATACGCAGTATTTT. Its protein product is CASSQAGTTDTQYF. Full variable domain (rest looked up from reference TRBV5-1 and TRBJ2-3): KAGVTQTPRYLIKTRGQQVTLSCSPISGHRSVSWYQQTPGQGLQFLFEYFSETQRNKGNFPGRFSGRQFSNSRSEMNVSTLELGDSALYLCASSQAGTTDTQYFGPGTRLTVL.

The chain's CDR3 is CASSLGAGGSKQFF. The CDR3 DNA reads TGTGCCAGCAGCTTAGGAGCGGGGGGGTCAAAGCAGTTCTTC. The chain carries TRBV7-2 and TRBJ2-1, with 10 bases fitting TRBD2. The trim removed 1 base at V and 11 bases at J, leaving 5 bases unmatched. The germline CDR1 and CDR2 sequences are SGHTA and FQGNSA. The CDR3 has 14 amino acids.

The J gene is TRBJ2-5, the V gene TRBV5-1, with 13 bases fitting TRBD2. The CDR3 is 15 amino acids. V lost 4 bases, J lost 2 bases, and 2 bases stayed unmatched. Looked up from germline, CDR1 is SGHRS and CDR2 is YFSETQ. The CDR3 DNA is TGCGCCAGCAGCCAGGGACTAGCGGGGCAAGAGACCCAGTACTTC. Amino acid sequence: CASSQGLAGQETQYF.

The chain uses TRBV2 and TRBJ2-2; D is undetermined. Germline V lookup: CDR1 SNHLY, CDR2 FYNNEI. This CDR3 is 11 amino acids long. V shed 6 bases and J shed 5 bases, with 4 bases lying between them. As DNA, the CDR3 is TGTGCCAGCAGGATTACCGGGGAGCTGTTTTTT. Translating it yields CASRITGELFF.

The V gene is TRBV6-6, the J gene TRBJ2-5, with 9 bases that match TRBD2. Germline values: CDR1 MNHNY, CDR2 SVGAGI (reference sequence). The CDR3 loop spans 15 amino acids. V lost 1 base and J lost 3; bases outside the gene matches: 3. Here the CDR3 reads CASSYFRLAEETQYF. In nucleotides, the CDR3 is TGTGCCAGCAGTTACTTCCGACTAGCGGAAGAGACCCAGTACTTC.

In nucleotides, the CDR3 is TGCGCCAGCCGGAACGGGAACAATCAGCCCCAGCATTTT. Amino acid sequence: CASRNGNNQPQHF. The chain has TRBV10-2 and TRBJ1-5, with D hard to call. V lost 8 bases to trimming and J lost 3 bases, with 11 bases between them. The CDR3 has 13 residues. From germline, CDR1 is WSHSY and CDR2 SAAADI.

In this sample, this clone turned up once. This chain joins TRBV4-2 and TRBJ1-5; D not resolved. V was trimmed by 1 base and J by 1 base, leaving 11 bases between them. This CDR3 has 16 amino acids. The germline V gene has CDR1 LGHNA and CDR2 YNFKEQ. CDR3 loop: CASSQGTEKSNQPQHF. Here the CDR3 DNA reads TGTGCCAGCAGCCAAGGAACCGAGAAAAGCAATCAGCCCCAGCATTTT.

The rearrangement uses TRBV5-8 and TRBJ2-1; TRBD2 matches 11 bases. Germline values: CDR1 SGHTS, CDR2 YDEGEE. Germline trimming cut 1 base from V and 4 bases from J; bases unmatched to any gene: 4. CDR3 size: 16 residues. CDR3 sequence (DNA): TGTGCCAGCAGCTTGATACTAGCGGGGGATTACAATGAGCAGTTCTTC. Protein: CASSLILAGDYNEQFF.

Remarks on this clone: The same CDR3 arises from other DNA sequences in this sample as well. This chain uses TRBV4-2 with TRBJ2-1; D remains unclear. The V end was cut by 0 bases, the J end by 4 bases, with 10 bases between. This CDR3 contains 15 residues. Germline values: CDR1 LGHNA, CDR2 YNFKEQ. CDR3 sequence reads: CASSQDRTAYNEQFF. In DNA, the CDR3 is TGTGCCAGCAGCCAAGATCGCACAGCGTACAATGAGCAGTTCTTC.

This chain joins TRBV2 and TRBJ2-1; tentative D call: TRBD1 (6 bases). Germline assignment: CDR1 SNHLY and CDR2 FYNNEI. The CDR3 is 13 amino acids. With 4 bases removed from V and 8 bases from J, the gap between germline ends came to 12 bases. CDR3 amino acids: CASSGIGGYEQFF. The CDR3 region has the DNA TGTGCCAGCAGTGGGATAGGGGGATATGAGCAGTTCTTC.

V usage is TRBV6-1 and J usage is TRBJ2-5; TRBD1 matches 8 bases. Matching the DNA end better, TRBJ2-7 makes the J call doubtful. The germline V gene encodes CDR1 MNHNS and CDR2 SASEGT. The CDR3 loop spans 13 amino acids. CDR3 in amino acids: CASLRTGSAEQYF. CDR3 DNA sequence: TGTGCCAGCCTAAGGACAGGGAGTGCCGAGCAGTACTTC.

The chain carries TRBV5-1 and TRBJ2-5; the D call may be TRBD1 or TRBD2 (5 bases each). V was pared by 0 bases and J by 1 base, with 10 bases between. This CDR3 is built from 15 residues. CDR1 SGHRS and CDR2 YFSETQ come from the germline V gene. In nucleotides, the CDR3 is TGCGCCAGCAGCTTGGATCCGGGGCCCCAAGAGACCCAGTACTTC. Its translation: CASSLDPGPQETQYF.